Listed below are T cell receptor beta chains from one sample, sequenced in a study of T cell changes during pregnancy in multiple sclerosis. The protocol was immunoSEQ multiplex PCR, while the TCRdb copy is restricted to in-frame clones and leaves out a portion. The table records tens of thousands of clones, approximately 90% of them present only once. The material sequenced was CD4+ T cells from peripheral blood mononuclear cells, taken before pregnancy. These receptors were collected from a female donor with multiple sclerosis, enrolled in a pregnancy study. Both conserved end residues are part of each CDR3. The D gene is left open where the match is weak. The size field is filled for only some rows; it gives once, few, many or a size class.

size,V,J,D,CDR3,DNA
-,TRBV14,TRBJ2-2,TRBD1,CASSQLTGGNTGELFF,TGTGCCAGCAGCCAATTGACAGGGGGCAACACCGGGGAGCTGTTTTTT
once,TRBV5-6,TRBJ2-5,TRBD2,CASSSGLADFGAQYF,TGTGCCAGCAGCTCGGGACTAGCGGACTTTGGGGCCCAGTACTTC
-,TRBV30,TRBJ1-3,-,CAWYPVHSSGNTIYF,TGTGCCTGGTATCCCGTCCACTCCTCTGGAAACACCATATATTTT
-,TRBV14,TRBJ2-1,TRBD2,CASSQVPLTSGQFF,TGTGCCAGCAGCCAAGTTCCCCTGACTAGCGGGCAGTTCTTC
-,TRBV28,TRBJ2-6,-,CASSFTTGLRGANVLTF,TGTGCCAGCAGTTTTACCACAGGGTTACGGGGGGCCAACGTCCTGACTTTC
-,TRBV9,TRBJ1-4,TRBD1,CASSGQGANEKLFF,TGTGCCAGCAGCGGACAGGGCGCCAATGAAAAACTGTTTTTT
-,TRBV9,TRBJ2-3,-,CASSTSLKDTQYF,TGTGCCAGCAGCACCAGTCTCAAAGATACGCAGTATTTT
-,TRBV9,TRBJ2-7,TRBD2,CASSPSGTSGYYEQYF,TGTGCCAGCAGCCCGAGTGGGACTAGCGGATACTACGAGCAGTACTTC
-,TRBV29-1,TRBJ2-5,-,CSVWRIGETQYF,TGCAGCGTTTGGAGGATAGGTGAGACCCAGTACTTC
-,TRBV5-1,TRBJ2-7,-,CASSSHYEQYF,TGCGCCAGCAGCTCACACTACGAGCAGTACTTC
-,TRBV7-2,TRBJ2-2,-,CASSPRLANTGELFF,TGTGCCAGCAGCCCCCGGTTGGCGAACACCGGGGAGCTGTTTTTT
-,TRBV6-4,TRBJ2-7,TRBD2,CASSPGLAGVYEQYF,TGTGCCAGCAGCCCGGGACTAGCGGGGGTCTACGAGCAGTACTTC
-,TRBV2,TRBJ2-5,TRBD2,CASRAGLAGTVGRETQYF,TGTGCCAGCAGGGCAGGACTAGCGGGAACAGTTGGTCGAGAGACCCAGTACTTC
once,TRBV4-3,TRBJ2-3,TRBD1,CASSPGQGSTDTQYF,TGCGCCAGCAGCCCCGGACAGGGATCCACAGATACGCAGTATTTT
-,TRBV29-1,TRBJ2-1,-,CSVILGANEQFF,TGCAGCGTTATCCTTGGGGCTAATGAGCAGTTCTTC
-,TRBV7-3,TRBJ2-4,-,CASSSPGERIIQYF,TGTGCCAGCAGCTCCCCGGGGGAGCGAATCATTCAGTACTTC
-,TRBV5-6,TRBJ2-7,TRBD1,CASSFTGTEYEQYF,TGTGCCAGCAGCTTCACCGGGACAGAATACGAGCAGTACTTC
-,TRBV6-6,TRBJ1-2,TRBD1,CATKDRGRIYGYTF,TGTGCCACCAAAGACAGGGGGCGAATCTATGGCTACACCTTC
-,TRBV5-4,TRBJ2-3,TRBD1,CASSLRGTGRDTQYF,TGTGCCAGCAGCTTGAGAGGGACAGGACGAGATACGCAGTATTTT
-,TRBV27,TRBJ2-1,-,CASSSPVGAGIYNEQFF,TGTGCCAGCAGTTCGCCTGTTGGGGCAGGGATCTACAATGAGCAGTTCTTC
-,TRBV28,TRBJ2-6,TRBD1,CASSSLRDRGAGANVLTF,TGTGCCAGCAGTTCCCTTCGGGACAGGGGTGCGGGGGCCAACGTCCTGACTTTC
-,TRBV29-1,TRBJ2-5,TRBD1,CSVVRQGAQETQYF,TGCAGCGTTGTACGTCAGGGGGCCCAAGAGACCCAGTACTTC
-,TRBV7-9,TRBJ1-5,TRBD1,CASSRQGSNQPQHF,TGTGCCAGCAGCAGACAGGGTAGCAATCAGCCCCAGCATTTT